The sequence of this T cell receptor beta chain was determined in a study of T cell responses to AZD1222 COVID-19 vaccine. Whole-study context: Researchers grouped second doses given at about 4 or about 12 weeks into one pool.

Some clones are missing from TCRdb's copy, which holds only in-frame ones; the method was immunoSEQ multiplex PCR. Of about 130,000 clones in the sample, about 92% are singletons; the top ten hold about 1.9%. This clone was picked up one time. Its antigen is unidentified. Whole-study results and caveats: Among those given AZD1222, only 6 or 7 were seropositive at baseline. Spike-specific TCR breadth and depth were elevated following two AZD1222 doses.

The TCR comes from an adult in good health. The sample consisted of peripheral blood, taken on day 0 of AZD1222 vaccination.

CDR3 sequence reads: CASSLETGTNSPLHF. The CDR3 bases are TGTGCCAGCAGCTTGGAGACAGGAACCAATTCACCCCTCCACTTT. This rearrangement joins TRBV5-4 to TRBJ1-6; perhaps TRBD1 as D (6 bases). V lost 0 bases to trimming and J lost 7 bases, with 11 bases between them. The CDR3 is 15 residues long. Germline CDR1 reads SGHNT; CDR2 reads YYREEE (reference sequence).